This TCR beta chain was obtained from a study of T cells in Graves' hyperthyroidism and ophthalmopathy (dated by TCRdb to about 2019). In the study overall: Peripheral blood samples were taken at initial diagnosis, before any treatment was given. TCR V-J signatures able to tell the groups apart were searched for in a discovery cohort of approximately 95 patients, of whom under 45 had Graves' ophthalmopathy and under 65 had stable Graves' hyperthyroidism. Prospective prediction of ophthalmopathy was tested in an independent validation cohort of fewer than 20 hyperthyroidism patients and 17 patients who later progressed to ophthalmopathy. The 100 discovery patients were divided at random into training and test sets in a 7:3 ratio. The study also compared thyroid tissue and blood T-cell repertoires from roughly six Graves' hyperthyroidism patients. Following sampling, methimazole starting at 30 mg daily was given to hyperthyroidism patients, and high-dose intravenous methylprednisolone was given to ophthalmopathy patients. According to the paper, TCR Vbeta CDR3 sequencing was carried out on 135 peripheral blood samples, which came from 40 to 45 ophthalmopathy, under 80 hyperthyroidism and roughly 17 progressor patients. Points the paper makes about the study in general: During validation, the model predicted progression to ophthalmopathy a median of around 7 months ahead of onset, with almost 71% sensitivity and 72% to 85% specificity. Most expanded thyroid clonotypes (frequency above 0.001) were also found in blood, which suggests that blood repertoires may mirror thyroid immune responses. In cross-validation, a model built on a 13 V-J signature told ophthalmopathy apart from stable hyperthyroidism with 85% to 90% sensitivity and around 83% specificity, and in testing the same model reached 80%/75%. No statistical method was used to fix the sample size in advance, and group allocation was not hidden from the investigators.

Amplification of TCR beta CDR3 regions was carried out from RNA transcripts. The first round of RT-PCR for the TCR CDR3 was performed with the HTBI primer set and the Qiagen OneStep RT-PCR kit. Libraries were constructed in a second round of multiplex PCR, after which size selection and purification were performed. Libraries were sequenced paired-end with 100 bp reads on an Illumina HiSeq2000. The original methods were these. SOAPnuke was used to process the raw data, throwing out any read that contained adapters or uncalled bases, had a mean Phred below 15, or lacked an exact constant-primer or identifier match. High-quality paired reads were merged using COPE v1.2.5, and each unique nucleotide sequence was defined as a clonotype. MiTCR v1.1 was used to align clonotypes to the IMGT TRBV, TRBD and TRBJ reference segments. The analysis included only V-J combinations with a frequency above 0.0001, which together covered about 99% of the repertoires. A TCS score was defined as the ratio of F50 (clonal expansion) to E x V (chaos), with BLOSUM62-based TCRdist applied between CDR3 peptides within each V-J. Welch's t-statistics and random forest reduced 450 to 600 V-J features to under 15, which were used in a naive Bayes classifier (R e1071). TCRdb's own reprocessing of the public reads used fastp at Q25 and MiXCR and kept productive beta chains. Each record represents a unique CDR3 protein, reported with the most common genes and DNA among its rows. TCRdb's processing, not the study's, gives the V and J calls here. Within this sample are over 700,000 distinct CDR3 sequences, with approximately 18% of them counted one time only. 16% of the sample is held by the ten biggest clonotypes.

The hyperthyroidism patients were between 18 and 65 years old and newly diagnosed, with a disease duration of less than 2 months. Any patient with an uncontrolled infection, another autoimmune disease, pregnancy or lactation was excluded. Diagnoses were established on the basis of clinical symptoms, serum thyroxine and TRAb, thyroid ultrasound, and orbital computed tomography. Blood from progressor patients was collected at the time of first diagnosis with hyperthyroidism, before any ophthalmopathy symptoms had appeared. PBMCs were isolated from about 9.1 ml of fresh peripheral blood by Ficoll-Paque density gradient centrifugation. Progressor patients were initially diagnosed with Graves' hyperthyroidism and developed ophthalmopathy during follow-up. Trizol reagent was used to extract total RNA, and RNA quality was then checked on an Agilent 2100 Bioanalyzer. Looking up the germline V gene yields CDR1 SNHLY and CDR2 FYNNEI. The germline ends are 15 bases apart after V is trimmed by 6 bases and J by 4 bases. From the cysteine through the phenylalanine, the CDR3 covers 14 amino acids. The kept DNA is CDR3 alone, 42 bases in frame from the first base.

This clonotype was observed many times. Its antigen is currently not known. There are no base qualities to consult, and no much larger clone falls within one base. The V and J genes are TRBV2 and TRBJ1-1, and perhaps TRBD1 as D gene, on 5 matching bases. The source material was blood. This clonotype was sampled from a woman between 45 and 65 years old with Graves' hyperthyroidism that later progressed to Graves' ophthalmopathy. The DNA sequence is TGTGCCAGCAGGGGGAGAGTAGGGGCCACTGAAGCTTTCTTT. Protein translation: CASRGRVGATEAFF.